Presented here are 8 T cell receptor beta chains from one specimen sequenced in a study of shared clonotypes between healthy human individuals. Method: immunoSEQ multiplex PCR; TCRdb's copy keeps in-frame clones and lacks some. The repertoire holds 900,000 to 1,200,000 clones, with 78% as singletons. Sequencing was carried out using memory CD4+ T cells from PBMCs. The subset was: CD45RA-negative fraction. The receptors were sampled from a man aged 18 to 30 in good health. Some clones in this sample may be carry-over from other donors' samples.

Here the CDR3 reads CASSRDSWGPEQYF. In DNA form, the CDR3 reads TGTGCCAGCAGTAGGGACTCCTGGGGTCCCGAGCAGTACTTC. The chain has TRBV2 and TRBJ2-7, with D tentatively TRBD2 (6 bases). Per the germline V gene, CDR1 is SNHLY and CDR2 is FYNNEI. Trimming took off 5 bases at V and 6 bases at J, with 17 bases between the two ends. CDR3 size: 14 residues.

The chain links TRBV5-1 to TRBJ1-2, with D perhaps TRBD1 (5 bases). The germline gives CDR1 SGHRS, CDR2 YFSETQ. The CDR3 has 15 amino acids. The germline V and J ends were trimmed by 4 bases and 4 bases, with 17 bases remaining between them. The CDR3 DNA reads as TGCGCCAGCAGCGCTACAGGAGGCCCTGTCTATGGCTACACCTTC. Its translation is CASSATGGPVYGYTF.

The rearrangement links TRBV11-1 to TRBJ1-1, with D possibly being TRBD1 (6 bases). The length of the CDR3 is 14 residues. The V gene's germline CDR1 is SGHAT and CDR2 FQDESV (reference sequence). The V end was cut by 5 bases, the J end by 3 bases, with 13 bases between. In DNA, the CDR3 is TGTGCCAGCAGCGTAGGGGGGGGGCACACTGAAGCTTTCTTT. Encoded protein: CASSVGGGHTEAFF.

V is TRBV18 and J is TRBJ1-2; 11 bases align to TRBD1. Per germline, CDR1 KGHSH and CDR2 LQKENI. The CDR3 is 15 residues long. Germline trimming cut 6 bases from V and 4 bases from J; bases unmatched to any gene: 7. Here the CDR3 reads CASSRGTGGSYGYTF. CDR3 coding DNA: TGTGCCAGCTCCCGAGGGACAGGGGGTTCCTATGGCTACACCTTC.

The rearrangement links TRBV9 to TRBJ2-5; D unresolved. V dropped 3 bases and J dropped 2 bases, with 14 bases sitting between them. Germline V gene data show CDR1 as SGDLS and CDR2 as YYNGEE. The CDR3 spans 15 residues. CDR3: CASSGRTSRQETQYF. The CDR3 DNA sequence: TGTGCCAGCAGCGGCCGAACGTCGCGTCAAGAGACCCAGTACTTC.

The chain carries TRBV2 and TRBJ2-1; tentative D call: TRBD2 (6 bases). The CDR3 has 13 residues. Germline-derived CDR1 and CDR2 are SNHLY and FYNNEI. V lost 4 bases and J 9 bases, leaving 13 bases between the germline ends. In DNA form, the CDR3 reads TGTGCCAGCAGTGCCCTGAAAGCGGGTGAGCAGTTCTTC. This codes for CASSALKAGEQFF.

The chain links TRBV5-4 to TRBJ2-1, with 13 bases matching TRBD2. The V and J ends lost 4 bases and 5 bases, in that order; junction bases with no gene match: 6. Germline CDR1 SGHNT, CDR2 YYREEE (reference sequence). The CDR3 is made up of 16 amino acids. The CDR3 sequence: CASSARLAGGNNEQFF. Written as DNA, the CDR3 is TGTGCCAGCAGCGCGAGACTAGCGGGAGGCAACAATGAGCAGTTCTTC.

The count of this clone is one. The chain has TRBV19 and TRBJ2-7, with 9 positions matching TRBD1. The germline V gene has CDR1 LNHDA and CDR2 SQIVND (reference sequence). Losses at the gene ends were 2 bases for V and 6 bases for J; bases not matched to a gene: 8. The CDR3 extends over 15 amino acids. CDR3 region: CASSIPGQGLSEQYF. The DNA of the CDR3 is TGTGCCAGTAGTATACCGGGACAGGGACTTTCCGAGCAGTACTTC.